Below, one T cell receptor beta chain is given with its context. Antigen unknown. This sample stems from a study of cytomegalovirus exposure and HLA in healthy donors. PCR primers comprised 60 Vbeta and 13 Jbeta primers. Using immunoSEQ multiplex PCR, the repertoire was profiled, and TCRdb retains in-frame clones only, with some absent. There are 90,000 to 100,000 clones in the sample; approximately 80% occur only once, and 4.5% to 6% lies in the top ten. Germline V CDR1 and CDR2: SGHTA, FQGNSA. The CDR3 consists of 16 residues. V lost 1 base and J lost 0, with 9 bases in between. Points from the study as a whole: HLA allele associations emerged for about 18,000 TCR beta sequences in a later analysis, at 0.05 false discovery rate.

This sequence originates from a woman aged 40-49 years in good health and CMV-seronegative. J is TRBJ1-4 and V is TRBV7-2; a weak D match, TRBD1 (6 bases). Sequencing input: PBMCs. Here the CDR3 reads CASSLGYRATNEKLFF. The CDR3, as DNA: TGTGCCAGCAGCTTAGGCTACAGGGCAACTAATGAAAAACTGTTTTTT.